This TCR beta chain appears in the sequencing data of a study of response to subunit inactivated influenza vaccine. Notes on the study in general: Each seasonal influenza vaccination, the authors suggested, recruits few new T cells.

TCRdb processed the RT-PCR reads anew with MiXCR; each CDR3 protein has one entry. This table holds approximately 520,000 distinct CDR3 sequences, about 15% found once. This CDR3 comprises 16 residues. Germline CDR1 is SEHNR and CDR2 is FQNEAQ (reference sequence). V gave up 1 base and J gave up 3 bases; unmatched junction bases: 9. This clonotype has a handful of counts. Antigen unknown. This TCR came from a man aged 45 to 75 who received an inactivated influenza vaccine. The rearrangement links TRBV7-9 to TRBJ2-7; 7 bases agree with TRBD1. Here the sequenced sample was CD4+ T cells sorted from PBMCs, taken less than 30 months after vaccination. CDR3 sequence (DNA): TGTGCCAGCAGCTTAGGCCTTGAGACAGGGATCTACGAGCAGTACTTC. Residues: CASSLGLETGIYEQYF.